The entry below gives a single T cell receptor beta chain sequence along with its context. What it binds is not known. TRB rearrangements spanning V, D and J were amplified using mixed TRB-A/B primers. TCRdb re-called the multiplex PCR reads through MiXCR, storing one row per CDR3 protein. This sample yields several thousand distinct CDR3 sequences, of which 25% to 30% are seen a single time; roughly 4.1% belongs to the top ten. Peripheral blood genomic DNA, not sorted cells or RNA, was the template. The data belong to a study of T cell repertoires in aging, cancer and after chemotherapy. Across the whole study: Glioblastoma patients receiving temozolomide-based therapy gave paired samples before and after chemotherapy. Study observations and caveats: Untreated cancer patients had significantly lower blood TCR diversity than age-matched healthy donors. The repertoire data cannot show anything about immunological memory following chemotherapy.

The receptor's source is a human donor with a solid tumor. The sequencing sample was made of blood.

The CDR3 DNA sequence: TGTGCCAGTATAAGTGTGGTGGATATAGCCAAAAACATTCAGTACTTC. Protein sequence: CASISVVDIAKNIQYF. The chain is built from TRBV19 and TRBJ2-4; D is unclear. Trimming took 7 bases from V and 0 from J, leaving 16 bases between them. The CDR3 contains 16 residues. The germline gives CDR1 LNHDA, CDR2 SQIVND (reference sequence).